This TCR beta chain was retrieved from a study of T cell changes during pregnancy in multiple sclerosis (dated 2019 in TCRdb). Broadly, across the study: In women with multiple sclerosis, the researchers looked at how the T cell repertoire shifted as pregnancy progressed.

Library preparation used the immunoSEQ multiplex PCR assay. TCRdb limited this immuneACCESS table to in-frame rearrangements with V and J called. A share of clones is missing; checked studies link under half to unresolved V genes, and the rest is unexplained. In this sample the table shows over 35,000 clones, 87% of which occur a single time. The top ten hold around 1% of the sample. A note on this clone: Its target antigen remains unknown. Base qualities are missing; no much larger clone stands one base away.

Taken from cysteine to phenylalanine, the CDR3 has 12 residues. Only the CDR3 DNA is retained, 36 bases long and in frame from the first base. Trimmed from V: 7 bases; trimmed from J: 3 bases; junction bases lacking a gene match: 4. CDR1 and CDR2, looked up from the germline V gene, are SQVTM and ANQGSEA. The V and J segments used are TRBV29-1 and TRBJ1-1, with 8 bases in between that match TRBD1. The clonotype comes from a female donor with multiple sclerosis, enrolled in a pregnancy study. This specimen consisted of CD4+ T cells from peripheral blood mononuclear cells, obtained after pregnancy. The CDR3 here reads CSGGQGHTEAFF. The sequence in DNA is TGCAGCGGAGGACAGGGACACACTGAAGCTTTCTTT.